One and the same sample provided the 26 T cell receptor beta chains below, sequenced in a study of T cells in women clearing cervical HPV infection. Generated by immunoSEQ multiplex PCR, the TCRdb table keeps only in-frame clones and is missing some. The sample's table shows roughly 30,000 clones. Sequenced: blood buffy coat. These receptors all come from a woman between 18 and 69 years old with a cervical HPV16 infection that either progressed to CIN3+ or cleared (not recorded which).

Concerning this clone: Germline is not matched at one junction end, which may reflect a read error. Read data end 3 residues before the CDR3 end; the end is taken from the germline J gene. V and J are TRBV2 and TRBJ2-2, with D possibly TRBD1 on 6 matching bases. Germline-derived CDR1 and CDR2 are SNHLY and FYNNEI. CDR3 length: 15 residues. The sequenced CDR3 bases are TGTGCCAGCAGCTCAGGGGCCGTGAACTCCGGGGAG. It yields the protein CASSSGAVNSGE. The whole CDR3 reads CASSSGAVNSGELFF. The full variable domain, rest sourced from reference TRBV2 and TRBJ2-2, is EPEVTQTPSHQVTQMGQEVILRCVPISNHLYFYWYRQILGQKVEFLVSFYNNEISEKSEIFDDQFSVERPDGSNFTLKIRSTKLEDSAMYFCASSSGAVNSGELFFGEGSRLTVL.

A note on this clone: The read stops 3 residues short of the end of the CDR3; the missing end is completed from the germline J gene. The chain combines TRBV5-1 with TRBJ2-5; the match to TRBD2 covers 7 bases. The CDR3 has 14 amino acids. Germline lookup yields CDR1 SGHRS and CDR2 YFSETQ. CDR3 protein: CASSLEASGDTQYF. The DNA read from the CDR3 is TGCGCCAGCAGCTTGGAGGCTAGCGGAGATACC.

A remark on this clone: The read finishes 3 residues shy of the CDR3 end, and the germline J gene is used to complete it. The J gene is TRBJ2-5, the V gene TRBV5-1, with 9 bases aligning to TRBD2. Trimming cost V 0 bases and J 5 bases; bases outside gene matches: 8. Looked up from germline, CDR1 is SGHRS and CDR2 is YFSETQ. CDR3 length equals 16 residues. The covered CDR3 bases are TGCGCCAGCAGCTTGGAGGCGGGGGGGCTCCAGGAGACC. Amino acids: CASSLEAGGLQET. Given in full, the CDR3 is CASSLEAGGLQETQYF.

A note on this clone: With the read ending 3 residues before the CDR3 end, the germline J gene is used to fill in that end. The rearrangement links TRBV7-3 to TRBJ2-3; TRBD1 might be the D (6 bases). The CDR3 contains 14 residues. The germline V gene encodes CDR1 SGHTA and CDR2 FQGTGA. The sequenced CDR3 bases are TGTGCCAGCAGCTTGGACAGTCAAAAAGAGACG. Its translation: CASSLDSQKET. The entire CDR3 sequence reads CASSLDSQKETQYF. The variable domain in full, with the rest retrieved from reference TRBV7-3 and TRBJ2-3, is GAGVSQTPSNKVTEKGKYVELRCDPISGHTALYWYRQSLGQGPEFLIYFQGTGAADDSGLPNDRFFAVRPEGSVSTLKIQRTERGDSAVYLCASSLDSQKETQYFGPGTRLTVL.

As concerns this clone: The read is 3 residues too short to cover the CDR3 end, so that end is filled in from the germline J gene. The chain carries TRBV18 and TRBJ2-2; 9 positions agree with TRBD1. Germline CDR1 KGHSH, CDR2 LQKENI. The CDR3 contains 15 residues. Incomplete CDR3 DNA: TGTGCCAGCTCACCTCGGGACAGGGACGAAGGAAAG. Translated, it gives CASSPRDRDEGK. The CDR3 as a whole reads CASSPRDRDEGKLFF.

The sequenced part of the CDR3 DNA is TGCAGTGCTATCGCCGGACTAGGTCGAGCTGGGGCCAACGTG. It translates to CSAIAGLGRAGANV. The CDR3 in full is CSAIAGLGRAGANVLFF. V gene TRBV20-1 combines with J gene TRBJ2-2; 7 nucleotides agree with TRBD2. The read comes to an end 3 residues before the CDR3 does, leaving the germline J gene to fill in the end. Germline-derived CDR1 and CDR2 are DFQATT and SNEGSKA (reference sequence). CDR3 length equals 17 residues.

About this clone: The read falls 3 residues short of the CDR3 end, and the missing part is taken from the germline J gene. The chain has TRBV2 and TRBJ2-7; 8 positions match TRBD1. The CDR3 is made up of 14 amino acids. After removal of 6 bases from V and 3 bases from J, the junction contained 7 bases not matched to a gene. CDR1 and CDR2 from the germline V gene are SNHLY and FYNNEI. The CDR3: CASSPDRAYYEQYF. CDR3 bases read: TGTGCCAGCAGCCCGGACAGGGCGTACTACGAG.

On this clone: The read is 3 residues too short to cover the CDR3 end, so that end is filled in from the germline J gene. This sequence joins TRBV29-1 and TRBJ1-1; D is possibly TRBD1 (5 bases). This CDR3 is built from 12 residues. Germline assignment: CDR1 SQVTM and CDR2 ANQGSEA. Trimming left V 4 bases short and J 7 bases short, with 13 bases between. CDR3 DNA (partial): TGCAGCGTTGGCGCAGGGAGGGGTGAA. Protein product: CSVGAGRGE. The CDR3 in its entirety is CSVGAGRGEAFF.

This clone is deemed medium-sized by its frequency. The read terminates 3 residues ahead of where the CDR3 ends, so the germline J gene completes it. The V and J genes are TRBV20-1 and TRBJ2-5; TRBD2 is a possible D gene (7 bases). With 0 bases removed from V and 7 bases from J, the gap between germline ends came to 12 bases. CDR3 size: 13 residues. Germline CDR1 reads DFQATT; CDR2 reads SNEGSKA (reference sequence). CDR3 loop: CSARDLGGRTQYF. Incomplete CDR3 DNA: TGCAGTGCTAGAGATCTGGGGGGGCGGACC.

As for this clone: The read ends 3 residues early relative to the CDR3; the germline J gene fills the gap. The chain links TRBV18 to TRBJ1-2, with D perhaps matching TRBD1 (5 bases). The germline gives CDR1 KGHSH, CDR2 LQKENI. The CDR3 sequence is 18 residues long. CDR3 region: CASSPTARGVFSYNDYTF. The CDR3 bases that were read are TGTGCCAGCTCACCGACAGCACGTGGGGTTTTCTCCTACAATGAC.

As to this clone: At one end, the junction sequence differs from germline, possibly due to a read error. Read sequence stops 3 residues before the CDR3 end, and the germline J gene provides the missing end. This chain uses TRBV14 with TRBJ2-1; 11 nucleotides match TRBD2. Germline V gives CDR1 SGHDN, CDR2 FVKESK. CDR3 length: 18 amino acids. The chain's CDR3 is CASSQGWASGGTHNEQFF. Incomplete CDR3 DNA: TGTGCCAGCAGTCAAGGCTGGGCTAGCGGGGGGACCCACAATGAG. Together with reference TRBV14 and TRBJ2-1, the CDR3 gives the full variable domain: EAGVTQFPSHSVIEKGQTVTLRCDPISGHDNLYWYRRVMGKEIKFLLHFVKESKQDESGMPNNRFLAERTGGTYSTLKVQPAELEDSGVYFCASSQGWASGGTHNEQFFGPGTRLTVL.

The sequenced CDR3 bases are TGTGCCATCAGTGAGGGCGGAAGAGAGACC. Its protein is CAISEGGRET. The whole CDR3 protein reads CAISEGGRETQYF. The chain recombines TRBV10-3 with TRBJ2-5, with D uncertain. From the germline J gene comes the end of the CDR3, since the read stops 3 residues before it. This CDR3 spans 13 amino acids. Trimming pared 2 bases from V and 4 bases from J, leaving 8 bases between. Per germline, CDR1 ENHRY and CDR2 SYGVKD.

For this clone: The read is 3 residues too short to cover the CDR3 end, so that end is filled in from the germline J gene. The V gene is TRBV2, the J gene TRBJ2-4; weak D call: TRBD2 (5 bases). This CDR3 is built from 12 residues. Germline V gene sequence: CDR1 SNHLY, CDR2 FYNNEI. CDR3 DNA, as far as it was read: TGTGCCAGCAGTGAACTCGACTATGGT. As protein: CASSELDYG. The CDR3 in full is CASSELDYGQYF.

Concerning this clone itself: The read finishes 3 residues shy of the CDR3 end, and the germline J gene is used to complete it. V usage is TRBV2 and J usage is TRBJ2-2; no reliable D call. CDR3 size: 12 residues. The germline V gene encodes CDR1 SNHLY and CDR2 FYNNEI. The chain's CDR3 is CASSEQGSPLFF. CDR3 DNA (partial): TGTGCCAGCAGTGAACAAGGTTCACCG.

Concerning this clone itself: The missing CDR3 end, 3 residues past where the read stops, is filled in from the germline J gene. The V call is TRBV14, the J call TRBJ2-5; TRBD1 aligns across 8 bases. Germline CDR1 SGHDN, CDR2 FVKESK. The trim removed 6 bases at V and 4 bases at J, leaving 10 bases unmatched. This CDR3 region has 15 residues. CDR3 sequence: CASSLGRGRIETQYF. The part of the CDR3 DNA that was read is TGTGCCAGCAGTCTCGGCAGGGGGCGCATAGAGACC.

To note about this clone: A junction boundary mismatches the germline segment, possibly from a read error. The read falls 3 residues short of the CDR3 end, and the missing part is taken from the germline J gene. This sample also contains other DNA sequences that code for the same CDR3. The chain joins TRBV2 to TRBJ1-3, with D perhaps TRBD1 (6 bases). The CDR3 extends over 14 amino acids. In germline, CDR1 is SNHLY, CDR2 FYNNEI. The part of the CDR3 DNA that was read is TGTGCCAGCAAGGACAGTTACTCTGGAAACACA. It translates to CASKDSYSGNT. The CDR3 in full is CASKDSYSGNTIYF.

Worth noting for this clone: Coverage ceases 3 residues before the CDR3 finishes, and the germline J gene fills in the end. V gene TRBV7-3 combines with J gene TRBJ2-1, with D tentatively TRBD1 (6 bases). V shed 2 bases and J shed 4 bases, with 15 bases lying between them. This CDR3 has 16 amino acids. Germline CDR1 SGHTA, CDR2 FQGTGA. CDR3 bases read: TGTGCCAGCAGCTTATGGGACAAAGGGACGTACAATGAG. It is translated as CASSLWDKGTYNE. The whole CDR3 sequence reads CASSLWDKGTYNEQFF.

Of note for this clone: The read falls 3 residues short of the CDR3 end, and the missing part is taken from the germline J gene. The chain employs TRBV7-3 and TRBJ2-2, with a possible D match to TRBD1 (6 bases). The V gene lost 2 bases and the J gene lost 4 bases, with 17 bases spanning the gap. The CDR3 is 17 residues long. From germline, CDR1 is SGHTA and CDR2 FQGTGA. The CDR3 sequence is CASSLQPTGQSTGELFF. The part of the CDR3 DNA that was read is TGTGCCAGCAGCTTACAGCCGACAGGCCAGAGCACCGGGGAG.

A remark on this clone: The read stops 3 residues short of the end of the CDR3; the missing end is completed from the germline J gene. The chain couples TRBV20-1 to TRBJ2-7; perhaps TRBD2 as D (6 bases). The germline V gene has CDR1 DFQATT and CDR2 SNEGSKA (reference sequence). Trimming pared 5 bases from V and 0 bases from J, leaving 20 bases between. The CDR3 is 16 amino acids. CDR3 DNA (partial): TGCAGTGCTCCCCTTGGCTGGCGGGGTTTCTCCTACGAG. Residues: CSAPLGWRGFSYE. From start to end, the CDR3 is CSAPLGWRGFSYEQYF.

A word on this clone: The read comes to an end 3 residues before the CDR3 does, leaving the germline J gene to fill in the end. The chain couples TRBV23-1 to TRBJ2-7, with D tentatively TRBD2 (5 bases). TRBV23-1 is annotated as an ORF whose role is uncertain. Trimming stripped 0 bases from V and 4 bases from J, with 7 bases between. The CDR3 runs to 13 residues. CDR3 sequence: CASSQSTGYEQYF. The part of the CDR3 DNA that was read is TGCGCCAGCAGTCAATCGACGGGGTACGAG.

Regarding this clone: The sequenced fragment ends 3 residues before the CDR3 boundary, so the rest is inferred from the germline J gene. Other nucleotide sequences in the sample specify the same CDR3. The chain carries TRBV18 and TRBJ2-1; 11 bases are shared with TRBD2. This CDR3 is 17 amino acids long. From germline, CDR1 is KGHSH and CDR2 LQKENI. V shed 6 bases and J 3 bases; nucleotides not matched to a gene: 10. The CDR3 reads CASSPPLAGGGYNEQFF. Incomplete CDR3 DNA: TGTGCCAGCTCCCCCCCGCTAGCGGGGGGAGGCTACAATGAG.

As regards this clone: The sequence runs out 3 residues before the end of the CDR3; the remainder is reconstructed from the germline J gene. The chain couples TRBV12-5 to TRBJ1-2, with a tentative D call TRBD1 (6 bases). From germline, CDR1 is LGHNT and CDR2 FRNRAP. Trimming removed 2 bases at V and 4 bases at J, with 17 bases between. This CDR3 is 16 amino acids long. CDR3 in amino acids: CASGLNRAHDTYGYTF. The covered CDR3 bases are TGTGCTAGTGGTTTGAACAGGGCCCACGATACCTATGGC.

In regard to this clone: The sequenced fragment ends 3 residues before the CDR3 boundary, so the rest is inferred from the germline J gene. Other DNA sequences in the same sample also yield this CDR3. The gene calls are TRBV7-2 and TRBJ1-3; TRBD1 might be the D (5 bases). V lost 0 bases, J lost 1 base, and 13 bases lay in between. The germline CDR1 and CDR2 sequences are SGHTA and FQGNSA. CDR3 length: 17 residues. CDR3 DNA (partial): TGTGCCAGCAGCTTAGCGCTCGCAGGGAGGTCTGGAAACACC. It codes for CASSLALAGRSGNT. The whole CDR3 protein reads CASSLALAGRSGNTIYF. Combining the CDR3 with reference TRBV7-2 and TRBJ1-3 gives the whole variable domain GAGVSQSPSNKVTEKGKDVELRCDPISGHTALYWYRQSLGQGLEFLIYFQGNSAPDKSGLPSDRFSAERTGGSVSTLTIQRTQQEDSAVYLCASSLALAGRSGNTIYFGEGSWLTVV.

Comments on this clone: Read sequence stops 3 residues before the CDR3 end, and the germline J gene provides the missing end. The chain uses TRBV20-1 and TRBJ1-5; weak D call: TRBD1 (5 bases). This CDR3 is built from 13 residues. Trimming removed 1 base from V and 2 bases from J, with 6 bases in between. Germline CDR1 is DFQATT and CDR2 is SNEGSKA (reference sequence). The CDR3 region is CSARVTGNQPQHF. Partial CDR3 DNA: TGCAGTGCTAGAGTGACAGGCAATCAGCCC.

CDR3 region: CASSQVGGGDYEQYF. The DNA read from the CDR3 is TGTGCCAGCAGCCAAGTAGGTGGGGGGGATTACGAG. The V gene is TRBV4-2, the J gene TRBJ2-7; 7 bases are shared with TRBD2. Sequencing ends 3 residues short of the CDR3 end; the germline J gene provides the rest. V lost 1 base to trimming and J lost 4 bases; unmatched junction nucleotides: 7. This CDR3 comprises 15 residues. Germline loops: CDR1 LGHNA, CDR2 YNFKEQ.

On this clone itself: Sequencing ends 3 residues short of the CDR3 end; the germline J gene provides the rest. The chain employs TRBV19 and TRBJ2-3; D is perhaps TRBD1 or TRBD2 (7 bases each). The germline V gene encodes CDR1 LNHDA and CDR2 SQIVND (reference sequence). The CDR3 has 16 residues. CDR3 DNA, as far as it was read: TGTGCCAGTAGTAGGGACAGTGGGGAGGGGCCTCAGCCG. The encoded protein is CASSRDSGEGPQP. The CDR3 in its entirety is CASSRDSGEGPQPQYF.